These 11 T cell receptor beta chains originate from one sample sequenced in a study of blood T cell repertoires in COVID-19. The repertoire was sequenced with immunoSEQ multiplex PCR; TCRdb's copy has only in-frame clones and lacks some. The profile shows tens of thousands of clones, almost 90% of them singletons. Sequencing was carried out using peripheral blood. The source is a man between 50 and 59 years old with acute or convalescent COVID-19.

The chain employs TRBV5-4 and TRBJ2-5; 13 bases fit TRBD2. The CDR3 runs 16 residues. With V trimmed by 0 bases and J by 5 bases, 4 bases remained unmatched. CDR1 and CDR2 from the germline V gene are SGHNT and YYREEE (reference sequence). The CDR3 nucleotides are TGTGCCAGCAGCTTGGTAGGACTAGCGGGAGCGGAGACCCAGTACTTC. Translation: CASSLVGLAGAETQYF.

CDR3 nucleotides: TGCGCCAGCAGCTTGGTGGGTAGCGGATACAATGAGCAGTTCTTC. Translating gives CASSLVGSGYNEQFF. The chain is built from TRBV5-1 and TRBJ2-1; a weak D match, TRBD2 (6 bases). The CDR3 runs to 15 residues. Germline lookup yields CDR1 SGHRS and CDR2 YFSETQ. Trimming cost V 0 bases and J 4 bases, with 11 bases left between them. Together with reference TRBV5-1 and TRBJ2-1, the CDR3 gives the full variable domain: KAGVTQTPRYLIKTRGQQVTLSCSPISGHRSVSWYQQTPGQGLQFLFEYFSETQRNKGNFPGRFSGRQFSNSRSEMNVSTLELGDSALYLCASSLVGSGYNEQFFGPGTRLTVL.

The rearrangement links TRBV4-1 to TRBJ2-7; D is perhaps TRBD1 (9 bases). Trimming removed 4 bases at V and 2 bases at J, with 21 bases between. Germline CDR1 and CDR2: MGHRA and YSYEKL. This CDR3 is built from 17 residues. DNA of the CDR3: TGCGCCAGCAGCCCGGGGGGGGACAGGGTATTGACCTACGAGCAGTACTTC. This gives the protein CASSPGGDRVLTYEQYF.

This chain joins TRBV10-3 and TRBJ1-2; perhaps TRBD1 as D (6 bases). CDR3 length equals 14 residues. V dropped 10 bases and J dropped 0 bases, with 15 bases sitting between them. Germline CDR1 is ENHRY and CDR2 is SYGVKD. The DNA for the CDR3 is TGTGCCACCCGATCAGGGGCCACTAACTATGGCTACACCTTC. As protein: CATRSGATNYGYTF.

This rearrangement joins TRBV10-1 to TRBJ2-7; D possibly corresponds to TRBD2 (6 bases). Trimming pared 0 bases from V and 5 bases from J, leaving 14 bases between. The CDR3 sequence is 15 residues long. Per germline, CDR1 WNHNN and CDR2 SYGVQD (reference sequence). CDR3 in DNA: TGCGCCAGCAGTGAGTCCGGGGGACGTGACCACGAGCAGTACTTC. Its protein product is CASSESGGRDHEQYF.

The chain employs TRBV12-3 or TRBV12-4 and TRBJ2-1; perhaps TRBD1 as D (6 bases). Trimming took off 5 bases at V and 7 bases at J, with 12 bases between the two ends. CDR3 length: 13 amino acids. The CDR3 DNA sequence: TGTGCCAGCAGTCTAGGAAGGGGGAATGAGCAGTTCTTC. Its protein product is CASSLGRGNEQFF.

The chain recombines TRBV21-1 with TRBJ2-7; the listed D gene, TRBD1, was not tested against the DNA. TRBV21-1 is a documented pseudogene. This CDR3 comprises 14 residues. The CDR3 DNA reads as TGTGCCAGCAGCAAAGAAGGGACAGGGGGCGAGCAGTACTTC. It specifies CASSKEGTGGEQYF.

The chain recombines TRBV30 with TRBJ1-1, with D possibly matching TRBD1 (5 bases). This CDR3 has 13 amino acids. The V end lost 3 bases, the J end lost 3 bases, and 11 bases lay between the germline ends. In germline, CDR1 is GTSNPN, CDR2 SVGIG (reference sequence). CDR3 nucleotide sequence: TGTGCCTGGAGGGGGGGGAAGGACACTGAAGCTTTCTTT. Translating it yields CAWRGGKDTEAFF. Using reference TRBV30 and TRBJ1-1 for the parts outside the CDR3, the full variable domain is SQTIHQWPATLVQPVGSPLSLECTVEGTSNPNLYWYRQAAGRGLQLLFYSVGIGQISSEVPQNLSASRPQDRQFILSSKKLLLSDSGFYLCAWRGGKDTEAFFGQGTRLTVV.

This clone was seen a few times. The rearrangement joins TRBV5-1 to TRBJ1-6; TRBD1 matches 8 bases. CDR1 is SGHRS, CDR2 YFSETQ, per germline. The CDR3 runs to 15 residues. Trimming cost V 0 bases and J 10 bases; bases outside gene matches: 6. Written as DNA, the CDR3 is TGCGCCAGCAGCTTGGGCGGACAGGGATGGTCACCCCTCCACTTT. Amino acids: CASSLGGQGWSPLHF.

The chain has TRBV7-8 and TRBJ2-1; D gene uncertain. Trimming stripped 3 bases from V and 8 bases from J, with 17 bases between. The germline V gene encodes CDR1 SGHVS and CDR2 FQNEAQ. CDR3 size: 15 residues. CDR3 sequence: CASSLWSAAAHEQFF. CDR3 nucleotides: TGTGCCAGCAGCTTGTGGTCGGCGGCTGCGCATGAGCAGTTCTTC.

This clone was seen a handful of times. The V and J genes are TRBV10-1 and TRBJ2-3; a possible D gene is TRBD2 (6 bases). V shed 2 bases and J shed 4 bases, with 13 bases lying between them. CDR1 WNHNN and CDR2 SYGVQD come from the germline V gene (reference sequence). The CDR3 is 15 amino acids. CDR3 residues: CASSEIIGGSDTQYF. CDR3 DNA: TGCGCCAGCAGTGAGATTATTGGGGGGTCAGATACGCAGTATTTT.